This T cell receptor (beta chain) was sequenced during a study of blood T cell repertoires in COVID-19. The overall study: The origin of the acute and convalescent COVID-19 samples was the United States, Italy and Spain.

In the authors' methods: Nucleated cell counts were estimated from reference gene primer amplification. The data were produced by immunoSEQ multiplex PCR, yet TCRdb's version contains in-frame clones alone and is incomplete. The V and J calls and the clone size are those of that table, but D and trimming were determined from the DNA. There are approximately 130,000 clones in the sample; around 80% occur only once, and more than 10% lies in the top ten. Germline V gene sequence: CDR1 PRHDT, CDR2 FYEKMQ (reference sequence). V lost 3 bases to trimming and J lost 2 bases, with 14 bases between them. This CDR3 has 15 amino acids.

The genes are TRBV13 and TRBJ2-7, with a weak D call TRBD1 (6 bases). The clonotype originates from a human donor in a cohort sampled during active COVID-19. Sequencing was done on a sample of peripheral blood. CDR3 sequence: CASSFSRGSAYEQYF. The CDR3 region has the DNA TGTGCCAGCAGCTTTAGCAGGGGCAGCGCCTACGAGCAGTACTTC.